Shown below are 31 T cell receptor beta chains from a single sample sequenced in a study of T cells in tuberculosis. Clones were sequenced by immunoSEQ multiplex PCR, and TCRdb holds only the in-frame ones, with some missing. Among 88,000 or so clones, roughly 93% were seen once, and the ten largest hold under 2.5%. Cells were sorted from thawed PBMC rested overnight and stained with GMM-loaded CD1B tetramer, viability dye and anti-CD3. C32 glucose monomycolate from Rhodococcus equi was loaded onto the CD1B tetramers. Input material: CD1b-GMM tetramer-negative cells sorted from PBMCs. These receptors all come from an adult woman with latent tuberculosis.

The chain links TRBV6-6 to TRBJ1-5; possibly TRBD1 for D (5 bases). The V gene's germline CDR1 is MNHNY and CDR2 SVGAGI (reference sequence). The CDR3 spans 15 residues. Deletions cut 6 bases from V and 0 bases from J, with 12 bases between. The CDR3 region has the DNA TGTGCCAGCAGCCAAGACAGACATAGCAATCAGCCCCAGCATTTT. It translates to CASSQDRHSNQPQHF.

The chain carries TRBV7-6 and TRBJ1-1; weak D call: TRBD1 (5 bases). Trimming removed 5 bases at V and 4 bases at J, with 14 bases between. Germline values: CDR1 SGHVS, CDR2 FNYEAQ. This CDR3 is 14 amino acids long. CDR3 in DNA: TGTGCCAGCAGCCCTAGGGCAGGGCCCACTGAAGCTTTCTTT. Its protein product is CASSPRAGPTEAFF. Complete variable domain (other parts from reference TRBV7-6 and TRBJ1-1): GAGVSQSPRYKVTKRGQDVALRCDPISGHVSLYWYRQALGQGPEFLTYFNYEAQQDKSGLPNDRFSAERPEGSISTLTIQRTEQRDSAMYRCASSPRAGPTEAFFGQGTRLTVV.

The CDR3: CASRHTGGVSSGANVLTF. Written as DNA, the CDR3 is TGTGCCAGCAGGCACACAGGGGGGGTTTCTTCTGGGGCCAACGTCCTGACTTTC. The chain joins TRBV7-9 to TRBJ2-6; perhaps TRBD1 as D (8 bases). The CDR3 has 18 residues. Germline V gives CDR1 SEHNR, CDR2 FQNEAQ (reference sequence). The V end was cut by 6 bases, the J end by 1 base, with 19 bases between.

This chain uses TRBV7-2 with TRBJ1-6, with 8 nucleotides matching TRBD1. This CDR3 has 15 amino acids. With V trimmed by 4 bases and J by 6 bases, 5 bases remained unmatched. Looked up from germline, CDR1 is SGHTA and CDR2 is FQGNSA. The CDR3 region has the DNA TGTGCCAGCAGCTCCAGGGGGCCTGGTAATTCACCCCTCCACTTT. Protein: CASSSRGPGNSPLHF.

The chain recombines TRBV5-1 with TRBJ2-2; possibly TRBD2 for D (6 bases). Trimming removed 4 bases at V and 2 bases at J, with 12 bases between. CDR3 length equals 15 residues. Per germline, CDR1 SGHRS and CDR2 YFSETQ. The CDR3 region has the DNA TGCGCCAGCAGCCCCGGGACTTTAAACACCGGGGAGCTGTTTTTT. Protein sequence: CASSPGTLNTGELFF.

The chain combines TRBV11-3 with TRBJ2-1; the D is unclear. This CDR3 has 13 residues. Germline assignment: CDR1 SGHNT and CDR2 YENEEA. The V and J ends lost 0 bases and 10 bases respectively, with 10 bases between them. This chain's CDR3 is CASSLDRLKEQFF. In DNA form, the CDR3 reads TGTGCCAGCAGCTTAGATCGTCTAAAGGAGCAGTTCTTC.

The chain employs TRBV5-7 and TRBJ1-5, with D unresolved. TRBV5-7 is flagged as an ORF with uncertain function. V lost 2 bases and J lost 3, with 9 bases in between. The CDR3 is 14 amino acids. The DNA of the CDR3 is TGTGCCAGCAGCTTCGGAACAGACAATCAGCCCCAGCATTTT. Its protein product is CASSFGTDNQPQHF.

CDR3 in amino acids: CASSSLGAGATSNYGYTF. CDR3 nucleotide sequence: TGTGCCAGCAGCTCTCTGGGGGCGGGGGCTACCTCTAACTATGGCTACACCTTC. The genes are TRBV5-4 and TRBJ1-2; TRBD1 might be the D (6 bases). The CDR3 totals 18 residues. The germline V gene has CDR1 SGHNT and CDR2 YYREEE (reference sequence). Trimming removed 3 bases from V and 0 bases from J, with 21 bases in between.

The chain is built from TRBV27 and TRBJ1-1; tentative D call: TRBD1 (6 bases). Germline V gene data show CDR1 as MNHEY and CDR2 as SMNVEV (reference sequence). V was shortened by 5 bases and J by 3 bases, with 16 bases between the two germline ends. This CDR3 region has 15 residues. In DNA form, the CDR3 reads TGTGCCAGCAGTCAAGGACAGTTTGTCCACACTGAAGCTTTCTTT. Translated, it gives CASSQGQFVHTEAFF.

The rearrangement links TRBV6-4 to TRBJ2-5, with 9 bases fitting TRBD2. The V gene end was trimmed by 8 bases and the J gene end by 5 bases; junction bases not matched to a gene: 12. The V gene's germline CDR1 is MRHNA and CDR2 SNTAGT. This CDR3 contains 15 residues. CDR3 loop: CASFLSGTSRETQYF. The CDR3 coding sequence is TGTGCCAGCTTTTTGAGTGGGACTAGCCGGGAGACCCAGTACTTC.

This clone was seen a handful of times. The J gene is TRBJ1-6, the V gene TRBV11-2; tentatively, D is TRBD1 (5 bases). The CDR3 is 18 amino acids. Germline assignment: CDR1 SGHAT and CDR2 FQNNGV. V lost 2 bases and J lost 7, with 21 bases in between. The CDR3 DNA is TGTGCCAGCAGCTTACGGCGACAGTCCCTCTTAAGGAATTCACCCCTCCACTTT. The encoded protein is CASSLRRQSLLRNSPLHF. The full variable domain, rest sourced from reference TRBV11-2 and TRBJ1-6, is EAGVAQSPRYKIIEKRQSVAFWCNPISGHATLYWYQQILGQGPKLLIQFQNNGVVDDSQLPKDRFSAERLKGVDSTLKIQPAKLEDSAVYLCASSLRRQSLLRNSPLHFGNGTRLTVT.

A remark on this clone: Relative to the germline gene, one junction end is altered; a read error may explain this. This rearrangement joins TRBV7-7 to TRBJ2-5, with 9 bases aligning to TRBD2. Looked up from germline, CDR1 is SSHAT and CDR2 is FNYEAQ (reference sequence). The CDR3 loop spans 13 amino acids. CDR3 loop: CASSPGLAETQYF. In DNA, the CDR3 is TGTGCTAGCAGCCCGGGACTAGCAGAGACCCAGTACTTC.

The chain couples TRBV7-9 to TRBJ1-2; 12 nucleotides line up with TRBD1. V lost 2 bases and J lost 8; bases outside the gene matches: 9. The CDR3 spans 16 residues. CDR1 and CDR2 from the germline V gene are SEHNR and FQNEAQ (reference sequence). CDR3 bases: TGTGCCAGCAGCTTACATACCGGGACAGGGGGCAGGGGCTACACCTTC. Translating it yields CASSLHTGTGGRGYTF.

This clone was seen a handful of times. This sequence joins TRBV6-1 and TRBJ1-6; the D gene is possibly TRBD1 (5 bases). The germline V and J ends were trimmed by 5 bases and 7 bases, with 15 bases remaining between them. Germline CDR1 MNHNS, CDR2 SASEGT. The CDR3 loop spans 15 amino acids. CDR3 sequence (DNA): TGTGCCAGCAGTAGTACGACAGAAGGGAATTCACCCCTCCACTTT. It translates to CASSSTTEGNSPLHF.

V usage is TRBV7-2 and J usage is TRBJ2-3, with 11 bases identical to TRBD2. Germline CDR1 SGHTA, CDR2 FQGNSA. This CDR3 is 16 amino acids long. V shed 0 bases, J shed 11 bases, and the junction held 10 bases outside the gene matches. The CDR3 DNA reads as TGTGCCAGCAGCTTAGCGGTGCCTAGCGGGGGGCAACTGCAGTATTTT. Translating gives CASSLAVPSGGQLQYF.

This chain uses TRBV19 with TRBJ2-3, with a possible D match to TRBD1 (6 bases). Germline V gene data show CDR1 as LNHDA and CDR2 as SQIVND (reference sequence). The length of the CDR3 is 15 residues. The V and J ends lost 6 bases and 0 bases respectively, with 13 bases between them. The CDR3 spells CASSTGYTSTDTQYF. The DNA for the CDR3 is TGTGCCAGTAGCACAGGGTATACTAGCACAGATACGCAGTATTTT.

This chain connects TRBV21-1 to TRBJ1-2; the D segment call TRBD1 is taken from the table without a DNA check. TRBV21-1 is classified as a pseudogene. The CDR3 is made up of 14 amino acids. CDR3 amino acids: CASSKSRGQTCYTF. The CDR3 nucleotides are TGTGCCAGCAGCAAATCCCGGGGACAGACCTGCTACACCTTC.

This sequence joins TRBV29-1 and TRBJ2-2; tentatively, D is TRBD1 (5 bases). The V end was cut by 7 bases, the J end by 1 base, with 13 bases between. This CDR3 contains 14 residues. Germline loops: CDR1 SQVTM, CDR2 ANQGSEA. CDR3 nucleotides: TGCAGCGCTTCGGACATTGTGAACACCGGGGAGCTGTTTTTT. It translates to CSASDIVNTGELFF.

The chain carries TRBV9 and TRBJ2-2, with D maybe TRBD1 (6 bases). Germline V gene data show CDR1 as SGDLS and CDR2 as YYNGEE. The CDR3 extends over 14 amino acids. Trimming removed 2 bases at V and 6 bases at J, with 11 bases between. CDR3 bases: TGTGCCAGCAGCGTGTCCAGGGGTCCCGGGGAGCTGTTTTTT. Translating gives CASSVSRGPGELFF.

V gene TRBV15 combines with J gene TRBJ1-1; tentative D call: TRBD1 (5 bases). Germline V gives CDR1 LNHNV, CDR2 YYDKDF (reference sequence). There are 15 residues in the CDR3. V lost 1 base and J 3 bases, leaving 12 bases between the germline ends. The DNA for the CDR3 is TGTGCCACCAGCAGAGTAGGGCAGGGCGACACTGAAGCTTTCTTT. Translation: CATSRVGQGDTEAFF.

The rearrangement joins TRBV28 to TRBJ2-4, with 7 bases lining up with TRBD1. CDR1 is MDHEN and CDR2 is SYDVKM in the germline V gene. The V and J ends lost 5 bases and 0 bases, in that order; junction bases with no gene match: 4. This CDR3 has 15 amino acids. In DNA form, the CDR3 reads TGTGCCAGCAGTGAAACAGGGGAAGCCAAAAACATTCAGTACTTC. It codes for CASSETGEAKNIQYF.

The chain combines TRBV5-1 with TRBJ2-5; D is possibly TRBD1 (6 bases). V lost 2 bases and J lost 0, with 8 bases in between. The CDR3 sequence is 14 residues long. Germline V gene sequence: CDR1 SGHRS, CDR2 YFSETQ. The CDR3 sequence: CASSLQGNQETQYF. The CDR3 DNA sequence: TGCGCCAGCAGCTTACAGGGAAACCAAGAGACCCAGTACTTC.

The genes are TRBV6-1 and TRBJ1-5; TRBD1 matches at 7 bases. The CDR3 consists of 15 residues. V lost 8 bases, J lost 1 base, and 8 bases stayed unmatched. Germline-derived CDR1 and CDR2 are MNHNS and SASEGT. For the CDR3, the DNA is TGTGCCAGCTCCCTGGGACAGACCAGCAATCAGCCCCAGCATTTT. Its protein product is CASSLGQTSNQPQHF.

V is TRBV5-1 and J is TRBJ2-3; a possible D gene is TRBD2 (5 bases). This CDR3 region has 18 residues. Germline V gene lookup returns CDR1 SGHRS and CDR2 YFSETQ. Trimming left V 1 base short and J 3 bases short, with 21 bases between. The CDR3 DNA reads TGCGCCAGCAGCTTGCTTGATTGGGTACCTACTAGGACAGATACGCAGTATTTT. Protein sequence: CASSLLDWVPTRTDTQYF.

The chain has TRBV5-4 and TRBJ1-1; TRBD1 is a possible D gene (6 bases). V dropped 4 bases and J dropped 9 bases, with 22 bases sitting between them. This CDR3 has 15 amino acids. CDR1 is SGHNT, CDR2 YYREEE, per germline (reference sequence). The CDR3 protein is CASSLPVGQTAKAFF. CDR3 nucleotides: TGTGCCAGCAGCCTCCCAGTAGGACAGACCGCAAAAGCTTTCTTT.

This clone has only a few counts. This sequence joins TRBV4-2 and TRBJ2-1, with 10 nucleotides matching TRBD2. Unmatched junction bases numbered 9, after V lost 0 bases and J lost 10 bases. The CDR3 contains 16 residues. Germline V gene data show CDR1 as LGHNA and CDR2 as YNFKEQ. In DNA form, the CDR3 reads TGTGCCAGCAGCCAAGACGGCGAGCGGGGGGGCCAGGAGCAGTTCTTC. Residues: CASSQDGERGGQEQFF.

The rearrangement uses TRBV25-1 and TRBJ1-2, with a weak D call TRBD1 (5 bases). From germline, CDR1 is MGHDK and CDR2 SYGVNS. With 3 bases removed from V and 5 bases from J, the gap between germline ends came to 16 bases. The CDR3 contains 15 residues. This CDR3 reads CASSDATASRYGYTF. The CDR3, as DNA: TGTGCCAGCAGTGATGCGACAGCCTCCCGTTATGGCTACACCTTC.

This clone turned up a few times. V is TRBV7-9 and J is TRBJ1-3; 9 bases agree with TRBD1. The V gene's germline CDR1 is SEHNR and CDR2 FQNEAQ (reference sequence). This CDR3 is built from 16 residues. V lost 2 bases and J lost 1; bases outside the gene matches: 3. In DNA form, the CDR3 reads TGTGCCAGCAGCTTATTACAGGGGGCTTCTGGAAACACCATATATTTT. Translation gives CASSLLQGASGNTIYF.

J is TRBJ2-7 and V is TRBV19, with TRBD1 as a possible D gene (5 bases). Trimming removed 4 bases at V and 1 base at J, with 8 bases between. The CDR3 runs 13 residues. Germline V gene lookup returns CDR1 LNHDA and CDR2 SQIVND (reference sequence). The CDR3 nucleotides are TGTGCCAGTAGTACGGACATGTCCTACGAGCAGTACTTC. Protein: CASSTDMSYEQYF.

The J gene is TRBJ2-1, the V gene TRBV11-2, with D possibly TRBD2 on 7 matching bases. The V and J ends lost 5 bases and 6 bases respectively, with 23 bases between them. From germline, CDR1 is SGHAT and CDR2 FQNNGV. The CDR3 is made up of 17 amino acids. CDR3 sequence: CASSLRRGGGQPNEQFF. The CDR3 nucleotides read TGTGCCAGCAGCCTTCGCCGAGGGGGGGGGCAGCCCAATGAGCAGTTCTTC.

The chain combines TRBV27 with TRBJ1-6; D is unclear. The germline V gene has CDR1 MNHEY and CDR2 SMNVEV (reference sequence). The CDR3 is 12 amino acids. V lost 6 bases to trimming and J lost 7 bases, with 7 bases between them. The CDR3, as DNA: TGTGCCAGCAGCTTCACAAATTCACCCCTCCACTTT. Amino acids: CASSFTNSPLHF.